Presented here are 32 T cell receptor beta chains from one specimen sequenced in a study of control samples from healthy donors and cancer patients. Sequenced by immunoSEQ multiplex PCR; TCRdb stores in-frame clones only, minus some. This table holds about 140,000 clones, just under 95% found once. The material sequenced was blood. Every receptor here comes from a young man in good health.

This chain joins TRBV28 and TRBJ2-3; D gene ambiguous. Trimming cost V 7 bases and J 2 bases, with 13 bases left between them. Per the germline V gene, CDR1 is MDHEN and CDR2 is SYDVKM. This CDR3 comprises 14 residues. As DNA, the CDR3 is TGTGCCAGCAAACGGTCCCAACTCACAGATACGCAGTATTTT. The encoded protein is CASKRSQLTDTQYF.

The chain joins TRBV28 to TRBJ2-5; tentatively, D is TRBD1 or TRBD2 (5 bases each). V lost 5 bases to trimming and J lost 3 bases, with 16 bases between them. The CDR3 consists of 15 residues. Germline V lookup: CDR1 MDHEN, CDR2 SYDVKM. The CDR3 reads CASSGPGRRKETQYF. The CDR3 DNA reads as TGTGCCAGCAGTGGCCCGGGACGGCGGAAAGAGACCCAGTACTTC.

The chain has TRBV14 and TRBJ2-7, with D uncertain. Trimming pared 4 bases from V and 6 bases from J, leaving 16 bases between. CDR3 length: 14 residues. Germline V gene lookup returns CDR1 SGHDN and CDR2 FVKESK. CDR3: CASSLSRLWGEQYF. CDR3 coding DNA: TGTGCCAGCAGCCTTTCACGATTGTGGGGCGAGCAGTACTTC.

This clone came up once. The V and J genes are TRBV29-1 and TRBJ2-2, with D perhaps TRBD2 (5 bases). From germline, CDR1 is SQVTM and CDR2 ANQGSEA. The CDR3 spans 14 residues. Between the trimmed V and J ends, which lost 4 bases and 2 bases, there was a span of 11 bases. The CDR3 loop reads CSVGLRENTGELFF. The CDR3 DNA is TGCAGCGTTGGCCTTCGGGAAAACACCGGGGAGCTGTTTTTT.

The chain couples TRBV7-2 to TRBJ2-5, with D maybe TRBD2 (7 bases). V dropped 0 bases and J dropped 4 bases, with 12 bases sitting between them. The germline V gene has CDR1 SGHTA and CDR2 FQGNSA. CDR3 length: 15 amino acids. CDR3 protein: CASSLAGGGAETQYF. The DNA of the CDR3 is TGTGCCAGCAGCTTAGCGGGAGGGGGGGCAGAGACCCAGTACTTC.

V is TRBV7-9 and J is TRBJ1-1; D remains ambiguous. The V gene lost 5 bases and the J gene lost 6 bases, with 19 bases spanning the gap. Germline V gene lookup returns CDR1 SEHNR and CDR2 FQNEAQ (reference sequence). The CDR3 has 15 amino acids. CDR3 nucleotide sequence: TGTGCCAGCAGCAACGACCAGGCGGGGTGGGCTGAAGCTTTCTTT. The encoded protein is CASSNDQAGWAEAFF.

There are a few counts of this clone. The chain combines TRBV5-5 with TRBJ2-5; TRBD2 is a possible D gene (6 bases). The CDR3 contains 15 residues. Germline CDR1 reads SGHKS; CDR2 reads YYEKEE (reference sequence). Trimming removed 1 base from V and 2 bases from J, with 12 bases in between. DNA of the CDR3: TGTGCCAGCAGCTTGTTCTCCGGGAGACAAGAGACCCAGTACTTC. Amino acids: CASSLFSGRQETQYF.

V gene TRBV9 combines with J gene TRBJ2-2; possible D gene TRBD2, 5 bases. The V and J ends lost 0 bases and 3 bases respectively, with 9 bases between them. The CDR3 contains 15 residues. Germline V gene data show CDR1 as SGDLS and CDR2 as YYNGEE. The CDR3 DNA reads TGTGCCAGCAGCGTAGGGGCCGGGGACACCGGGGAGCTGTTTTTT. Encoded protein: CASSVGAGDTGELFF. The whole variable domain, filled in from reference TRBV9 and TRBJ2-2, reads DSGVTQTPKHLITATGQRVTLRCSPRSGDLSVYWYQQSLDQGLQFLIQYYNGEERAKGNILERFSAQQFPDLHSELNLSSLELGDSALYFCASSVGAGDTGELFFGEGSRLTVL.

V and J are TRBV29-1 and TRBJ1-2; D gene uncertain. The ends were cut back, 0 bases at V and 6 bases at J, with 8 bases in the middle. The CDR3 covers 12 residues. The germline V gene has CDR1 SQVTM and CDR2 ANQGSEA. The CDR3 nucleotides are TGCAGCGTTGAAGAAGGGTCTGATGGCTACACCTTC. Translating it yields CSVEEGSDGYTF. The variable domain in full, with the rest retrieved from reference TRBV29-1 and TRBJ1-2, is SAVISQKPSRDICQRGTSLTIQCQVDSQVTMMFWYRQQPGQSLTLIATANQGSEATYESGFVIDKFPISRPNLTFSTLTVSNMSPEDSSIYLCSVEEGSDGYTFGSGTRLTVV.

The chain joins TRBV11-3 to TRBJ1-1; D is undetermined. Trimming took 6 bases from V and 3 from J, leaving 14 bases between them. Looked up from germline, CDR1 is SGHNT and CDR2 is YENEEA. There are 14 residues in the CDR3. The DNA for the CDR3 is TGTGCCAGCAGAAAGGGCGTTGTGCACACTGAAGCTTTCTTT. It translates to CASRKGVVHTEAFF.

This sequence joins TRBV18 and TRBJ2-6; D is unclear. Between the trimmed V and J ends, which lost 3 bases and 0 bases, there was a span of 15 bases. Per germline, CDR1 KGHSH and CDR2 LQKENI. The CDR3 spans 18 residues. CDR3 sequence: CASSPLAGKLSGANVLTF. CDR3 sequence (DNA): TGTGCCAGCTCACCCCTGGCAGGAAAACTCTCTGGGGCCAACGTCCTGACTTTC.

The chain employs TRBV6-6 and TRBJ2-5; 10 bases fit TRBD1. CDR3 length equals 14 residues. CDR1 is MNHNY, CDR2 SVGAGI, per germline (reference sequence). The J segment lost 5 bases and the V segment lost 5 bases, leaving 5 bases of the junction unmatched. The CDR3 protein is CASSGGTGVETQYF. The CDR3 DNA reads TGTGCCAGCAGTGGAGGGACAGGGGTCGAGACCCAGTACTTC.

The genes are TRBV7-9 and TRBJ2-7; 9 bases match TRBD2. CDR1 SEHNR and CDR2 FQNEAQ come from the germline V gene (reference sequence). Germline trimming cut 4 bases from V and 6 bases from J; bases unmatched to any gene: 7. The CDR3 length is 14 residues. The CDR3 coding sequence is TGTGCCAGCAGCTCTGGGACTAGCTTAGGCGAGCAGTACTTC. This codes for CASSSGTSLGEQYF.

This clone has only one observation. The V call is TRBV6-6, the J call TRBJ2-7; a weak D match, TRBD1 (5 bases). Germline V gene sequence: CDR1 MNHNY, CDR2 SVGAGI (reference sequence). This CDR3 comprises 15 residues. Trimming took off 0 bases at V and 0 bases at J, with 9 bases between the two ends. The CDR3 coding sequence is TGTGCCAGCAGTTACTCGATAAGGGGCTCCTACGAGCAGTACTTC. It is translated as CASSYSIRGSYEQYF.

V and J are TRBV7-9 and TRBJ2-1, with unresolved D. V lost 2 bases and J 7 bases, leaving 12 bases between the germline ends. Germline CDR1 and CDR2: SEHNR and FQNEAQ (reference sequence). The CDR3 runs 14 residues. The CDR3, as DNA: TGTGCCAGCAGCTTAAACGTGGGATTTAATGAGCAGTTCTTC. Translation: CASSLNVGFNEQFF.

The J gene is TRBJ1-6, the V gene TRBV2; D is uncertain. From germline, CDR1 is SNHLY and CDR2 FYNNEI. V dropped 6 bases and J dropped 7 bases, with 16 bases sitting between them. CDR3 length equals 15 residues. CDR3 coding DNA: TGTGCCAGCAGGGGAGCGGGAAATAGGAATTCACCCCTCCACTTT. Amino acid sequence: CASRGAGNRNSPLHF.

This sequence joins TRBV2 and TRBJ2-6; a weak D match, TRBD2 (6 bases). Between the trimmed V and J ends, which lost 8 bases and 0 bases, there was a span of 17 bases. Germline lookup yields CDR1 SNHLY and CDR2 FYNNEI. The CDR3 length is 17 residues. The CDR3 coding sequence is TGTGCCAGCTTGTTGGAGGGGCAGCCCTCTGGGGCCAACGTCCTGACTTTC. This encodes CASLLEGQPSGANVLTF.

The genes are TRBV6-5 and TRBJ2-1; D gene uncertain. The CDR3 extends over 14 amino acids. V gave up 10 bases and J gave up 4 bases, with 17 bases separating them. Germline V gene data show CDR1 as MNHEY and CDR2 as SVGAGI. Here the CDR3 reads CATRPGVVYNEQFF. Written as DNA, the CDR3 is TGTGCCACCCGCCCCGGAGTAGTATACAATGAGCAGTTCTTC.

The rearrangement joins TRBV7-8 to TRBJ1-5, with D perhaps matching TRBD1 (6 bases). Deletions cut 1 base from V and 6 bases from J, with 22 bases between. The CDR3 totals 18 residues. Germline V gene sequence: CDR1 SGHVS, CDR2 FQNEAQ. The chain's CDR3 is CASSLDGGAPTGGQPQHF. In DNA form, the CDR3 reads TGTGCCAGCAGCTTAGATGGGGGCGCTCCGACCGGCGGTCAGCCCCAGCATTTT.

V usage is TRBV28 and J usage is TRBJ2-2, with 7 bases identical to TRBD1. Germline V gene sequence: CDR1 MDHEN, CDR2 SYDVKM. This CDR3 region has 15 residues. The ends lost 6 bases at V and 2 bases at J; junction bases unmatched: 6. The CDR3 nucleotides are TGTGCCAGCAGGCCGACAGGGACAAACACCGGGGAGCTGTTTTTT. Its translation is CASRPTGTNTGELFF.

J is TRBJ2-7 and V is TRBV11-2, with D maybe TRBD2 (6 bases). Germline V gene lookup returns CDR1 SGHAT and CDR2 FQNNGV. V lost 4 bases, J lost 5 bases, and 15 bases lay in between. The CDR3 consists of 14 residues. CDR3: CASSSPAGFHEQYF. The CDR3 nucleotides are TGTGCCAGCAGCTCCCCTGCGGGGTTCCACGAGCAGTACTTC.

The sample holds a few counts of this clone. CDR3: CASSVQDFYGYTF. CDR3 in DNA: TGTGCCAGCAGTGTACAGGATTTCTATGGCTACACCTTC. The chain employs TRBV6-2 or TRBV6-3 and TRBJ1-2; D may be TRBD1 (5 bases). Germline assignment: CDR1 MNHEY and CDR2 SVGEGT. The V and J ends lost 5 bases and 4 bases respectively, with 11 bases between them. This CDR3 contains 13 residues.

DNA for the CDR3: TGTGCCTGGAGTGTACCAAGCGGGACGAACACCGGGGAGCTGTTTTTT. It translates to CAWSVPSGTNTGELFF. The chain links TRBV30 to TRBJ2-2; 7 bases line up with TRBD2. V lost 0 bases, J lost 0 bases, and 4 bases stayed unmatched. The CDR3 runs to 16 residues. From germline, CDR1 is GTSNPN and CDR2 SVGIG (reference sequence).

This chain joins TRBV7-8 and TRBJ1-2, with D maybe TRBD1 (5 bases). The V gene's germline CDR1 is SGHVS and CDR2 FQNEAQ. This CDR3 has 16 amino acids. V lost 3 bases and J lost 5, with 19 bases in between. This CDR3 is CASSFRRGSSSYGYTF. As DNA, the CDR3 is TGTGCCAGCAGCTTTAGGCGGGGGTCCTCGTCTTATGGCTACACCTTC.

This chain uses TRBV4-2 with TRBJ2-1; 9 nucleotides line up with TRBD2. Germline V gene lookup returns CDR1 LGHNA and CDR2 YNFKEQ. The junction had 10 bases not matched to a gene; V was cut back by 0 bases and J by 7 bases. The CDR3 contains 17 residues. Here the CDR3 DNA reads TGTGCCAGCAGCCAAGAGAGTGTTGCGGGAGGGGTAAATGAGCAGTTCTTC. Translating gives CASSQESVAGGVNEQFF.

The V gene is TRBV2, the J gene TRBJ1-2, with a tentative D call TRBD1 (6 bases). V was cut by 3 bases and J by 4 bases, with 15 bases left in between. This CDR3 comprises 15 residues. CDR1 SNHLY and CDR2 FYNNEI come from the germline V gene. CDR3 sequence (DNA): TGTGCCAGCAGTGATTATAGGGGGAGGTTCTATGGCTACACCTTC. Translation: CASSDYRGRFYGYTF.

Points on this clone: A read error is likely, as this CDR3 ends without the conserved phenylalanine or tryptophan. V and J are TRBV7-9 and TRBJ1-2; D call uncertain. This CDR3 is 13 amino acids long. Germline CDR1 and CDR2: SEHNR and FQNEAQ (reference sequence). With 1 base removed from V and 4 bases from J, the gap between germline ends came to 7 bases. CDR3 nucleotides: TGTGCCAGCAGCTTAGGATTTTCCTATGGCTACACCCTC. Protein product: CASSLGFSYGYTL.

The V and J genes are TRBV28 and TRBJ1-2; D unresolved. There are 14 residues in the CDR3. Trimming pared 6 bases from V and 5 bases from J, leaving 16 bases between. Germline assignment: CDR1 MDHEN and CDR2 SYDVKM. The CDR3 DNA follows: TGTGCCAGCAGGACTAAATCGCGGACGTATGGCTACACCTTC. Protein: CASRTKSRTYGYTF.

V usage is TRBV13 and J usage is TRBJ1-1; D might be TRBD1 (6 bases). In germline, CDR1 is PRHDT, CDR2 FYEKMQ (reference sequence). This CDR3 has 14 residues. V was cut by 3 bases and J by 1 base, with 9 bases left in between. This chain's CDR3 is CASSLGARNTEAFF. The CDR3 DNA reads as TGTGCCAGCAGCTTGGGGGCCCGGAACACTGAAGCTTTCTTT.

Written as DNA, the CDR3 is TGTGCCAGCAGTGACCCGGGTCGCAATCAGCCCCAGCATTTT. This gives the protein CASSDPGRNQPQHF. The chain employs TRBV6-1 and TRBJ1-5; no clear D gene. This CDR3 is 14 amino acids long. V lost 3 bases to trimming and J lost 2 bases, with 8 bases between them. Germline V gene sequence: CDR1 MNHNS, CDR2 SASEGT.

The gene calls are TRBV30 and TRBJ1-2; 7 bases map to TRBD1. The germline CDR1 and CDR2 sequences are GTSNPN and SVGIG (reference sequence). The CDR3 spans 15 residues. The trim removed 3 bases at V and 10 bases at J, leaving 17 bases unmatched. The CDR3 sequence is CAWSLGVTGKMDYTF. The CDR3 DNA reads as TGTGCCTGGAGCCTGGGGGTGACAGGGAAGATGGACTACACCTTC.

This clone was counted only a few times. The rearrangement links TRBV3-1 (or the pseudogene TRBV3-2) to TRBJ2-2; the match to TRBD1 covers 10 bases. Germline trimming cut 3 bases from V and 6 bases from J; bases unmatched to any gene: 1. The CDR3 length is 14 residues. Germline V lookup: CDR1 LGHDT, CDR2 YNNKEL (reference sequence). The CDR3 nucleotides read TGTGCCAGCAGCCATGGACAGGGGGCCGGGGAGCTGTTTTTT. It is translated as CASSHGQGAGELFF.